This TCR beta chain emerged from a study of cytomegalovirus exposure and HLA in healthy donors. The PCR made use of 60 Vbeta and 13 Jbeta primers. In the study's own analysis: In a later analysis, 75 million to 85 million unique TCR beta chains included roughly 11 million shared by two or more donors. Generated by immunoSEQ multiplex PCR, the TCRdb table keeps only in-frame clones and is missing some. V, J and clone size are taken as reported in that table, and D and trimming were inferred from the DNA itself. The specimen's table records around 45,000 clones. CDR1 and CDR2 (germline): SGHNT, YENEEA. This CDR3 spans 16 amino acids. Trimming pared 6 bases from V and 7 bases from J, leaving 22 bases between. Regarding this clone: The antigen is undetermined.

Study conclusions and caveats: V- and J-gene trimming in TCR beta was tied to a missense DCLRE1C variant by an analysis performed later. There were three CMV-associated chains whose specificity for CMV antigens was confirmed in vitro.

The origin of this receptor is a woman in her 30s in good health and CMV-seronegative. The V and J genes are TRBV11-3 and TRBJ2-1, with D possibly TRBD1 on 5 matching bases. Sequences were obtained from PBMCs. In DNA, the CDR3 is TGTGCCAGCAGGCCAGGGCGGTTCGGTGTTATAAATGAGCAGTTCTTC. Its protein is CASRPGRFGVINEQFF.